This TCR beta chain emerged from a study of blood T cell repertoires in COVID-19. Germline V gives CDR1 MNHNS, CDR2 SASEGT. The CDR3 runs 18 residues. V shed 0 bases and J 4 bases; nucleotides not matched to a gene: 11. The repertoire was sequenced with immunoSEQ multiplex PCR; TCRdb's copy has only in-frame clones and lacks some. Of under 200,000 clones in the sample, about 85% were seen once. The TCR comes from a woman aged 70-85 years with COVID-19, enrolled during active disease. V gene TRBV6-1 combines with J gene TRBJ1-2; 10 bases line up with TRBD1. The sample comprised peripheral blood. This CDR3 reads CASSEAGGQGSIGYGYTF. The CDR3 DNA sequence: TGTGCCAGCAGTGAAGCCGGGGGACAGGGGTCCATCGGCTATGGCTACACCTTC.